Following are 17 T cell receptor beta chains from one sample sequenced in a study of T cells in Graves' hyperthyroidism and ophthalmopathy. Amplified TCR beta CDR3 regions came from RNA transcripts. HTBI primers were the set used in a first-round RT-PCR of the TCR CDR3. TCRdb ran MiXCR on the multiplex PCR reads and lists one entry per CDR3 protein. Seen here are 460,000 or so distinct CDR3 sequences, approximately 15% observed once, and the top ten hold less than 20%. The specimen sequenced was blood. The receptors here all came from a woman younger than 35 with Graves' hyperthyroidism.

This clonotype has ten or more counts. V is TRBV30 and J is TRBJ1-4; the D is unclear. V lost 3 bases, J lost 7 bases, and 15 bases lay in between. There are 14 residues in the CDR3. Germline CDR1 is GTSNPN and CDR2 is SVGIG (reference sequence). CDR3 nucleotide sequence: TGTGCCTGGAGCGGAGACCCAGCAGGTGAAAAACTGTTTTTT. This gives the protein CAWSGDPAGEKLFF.

With respect to this clonotype: This may be a read error, as it is one base from a much larger clone. The chain couples TRBV25-1 to TRBJ2-1; the match to TRBD2 covers 9 bases. Germline CDR1 is MGHDK and CDR2 is SYGVNS. With V trimmed by 5 bases and J by 8 bases, 16 bases remained unmatched. The CDR3 is 17 residues long. CDR3 residues: CASSPQIVGGRGYEQFF. The CDR3 DNA reads as TGTGCCAGCAGTCCCCAGATAGTAGGCGGGAGGGGTTATGAGCAGTTCTTC.

This clonotype has more than one count but fewer than ten. The V call is TRBV5-1, the J call TRBJ2-2; D may be TRBD1 or TRBD2 (5 bases each). The ends were cut back, 0 bases at V and 7 bases at J, with 16 bases in the middle. This CDR3 comprises 16 residues. Germline V CDR1 and CDR2: SGHRS, YFSETQ. CDR3 in amino acids: CASSLGPGPGGGELFF. As DNA, the CDR3 is TGCGCCAGCAGCTTGGGGCCGGGACCCGGAGGCGGGGAGCTGTTTTTT.

This clonotype was found a few times. The CDR3 DNA reads TGTGCCAGCAGCTTCTCTAGCGGGAGTCGAACAGATACGCAGTATTTT. Translating it yields CASSFSSGSRTDTQYF. The chain couples TRBV7-9 to TRBJ2-3; 10 bases map to TRBD2. This CDR3 is 16 amino acids long. Trimming took 3 bases from V and 3 from J; bases not matched to a gene: 6. The germline V gene has CDR1 SEHNR and CDR2 FQNEAQ (reference sequence).

This rearrangement joins TRBV20-1 to TRBJ1-2; possible D gene TRBD1, 6 bases. V lost 5 bases and J 2 bases, leaving 12 bases between the germline ends. Per germline, CDR1 DFQATT and CDR2 SNEGSKA (reference sequence). The CDR3 is 13 residues long. The CDR3 here is CSAVGGQNYGYTF. CDR3 in DNA: TGCAGTGCTGTCGGGGGGCAGAACTATGGCTACACCTTC.

At least ten counts were recorded for this clonotype. The V call is TRBV2, the J call TRBJ1-5; no definite D call. The CDR3 runs 14 residues. The germline V and J ends were trimmed by 3 bases and 0 bases, with 6 bases remaining between them. Germline CDR1 and CDR2: SNHLY and FYNNEI. For the CDR3, the DNA is TGTGCCAGCAGTGAGGGCGGTAGCAATCAGCCCCAGCATTTT. It codes for CASSEGGSNQPQHF.

This clonotype was picked up many times. The genes are TRBV30 and TRBJ1-1; possible D gene TRBD1, 5 bases. Germline V lookup: CDR1 GTSNPN, CDR2 SVGIG (reference sequence). V dropped 8 bases and J dropped 1 base, with 11 bases sitting between them. The CDR3 totals 12 residues. The CDR3 DNA reads TGTGCCACCAAACAGGAGAACACTGAAGCTTTCTTT. Translated: CATKQENTEAFF.

The sample holds many counts of this clonotype. This chain joins TRBV12-3 or TRBV12-4 and TRBJ2-5, with D uncertain. This CDR3 is 12 amino acids long. The V and J ends lost 3 bases and 7 bases respectively, with 9 bases between them. CDR3 sequence (DNA): TGTGCCAGCAGTTTCCCCTCGGGGACCCAGTACTTC. Amino acids: CASSFPSGTQYF.

This clonotype has a count of ten or more. The chain uses TRBV30 and TRBJ2-1; a weak D match, TRBD1 (5 bases). There are 15 residues in the CDR3. The V gene lost 0 bases and the J gene lost 5 bases, with 14 bases spanning the gap. Germline-derived CDR1 and CDR2 are GTSNPN and SVGIG (reference sequence). CDR3 loop: CAWSVKGQGHNEQFF. Written as DNA, the CDR3 is TGTGCCTGGAGTGTTAAGGGGCAGGGTCACAATGAGCAGTTCTTC.

This clonotype was seen at least ten times. The chain carries TRBV14 and TRBJ2-1, with 8 bases matching TRBD2. Unmatched junction bases numbered 6, after V lost 0 bases and J lost 2 bases. The CDR3 extends over 17 amino acids. The germline V gene encodes CDR1 SGHDN and CDR2 FVKESK. The CDR3 DNA reads TGTGCCAGCAGCCAAGACTGGCCGGGAGGGCCCTACAATGAGCAGTTCTTC. This codes for CASSQDWPGGPYNEQFF.

The genes are TRBV3-1 and TRBJ2-4; 7 nucleotides line up with TRBD1. Per germline, CDR1 LGHDT and CDR2 YNNKEL (reference sequence). This CDR3 has 13 residues. After removal of 7 bases from V and 8 bases from J, the junction contained 8 bases not matched to a gene. In DNA form, the CDR3 reads TGTGCCAGCACCACAAGGGGGCGGGACATTCAGTACTTC. Translation: CASTTRGRDIQYF.

Turning to this clonotype: At one of its ends the junction is not consistent with the germline gene, which may arise from a read error. V is TRBV27 and J is TRBJ2-5; a weak D match, TRBD1 (7 bases). The CDR3 totals 14 residues. The germline V gene encodes CDR1 MNHEY and CDR2 SMNVEV (reference sequence). In DNA form, the CDR3 reads TGCGCCAGCCGCCCAGGGGGGACAAGAGAGCCCCAGTACTTC. Its protein product is CASRPGGTREPQYF.

This clonotype was counted between two and nine times. The chain carries TRBV6-1 and TRBJ2-1; TRBD1 agrees at 9 bases. V shed 5 bases and J 1 base; nucleotides not matched to a gene: 12. In germline, CDR1 is MNHNS, CDR2 SASEGT. This CDR3 spans 18 amino acids. CDR3: CASSSVGTGRVSYNEQFF. CDR3 sequence (DNA): TGTGCCAGCAGTTCGGTGGGGACAGGGCGGGTTTCCTACAATGAGCAGTTCTTC.

This rearrangement joins TRBV30 to TRBJ2-2, with 7 bases aligning to TRBD1. CDR1 is GTSNPN, CDR2 SVGIG, per germline (reference sequence). The trim removed 8 bases at V and 0 bases at J, leaving 15 bases unmatched. The CDR3 covers 17 residues. The CDR3 DNA is TGTGCCGGCAGGGAGAGGGGGCTTCCAACGAACACCGGGGAGCTGTTTTTT. It codes for CAGRERGLPTNTGELFF.

This clonotype was seen many times. The chain uses TRBV6-1 and TRBJ1-1; 7 bases fit TRBD1. CDR3 length: 13 residues. Germline assignment: CDR1 MNHNS and CDR2 SASEGT. V gave up 8 bases and J gave up 0 bases; unmatched junction bases: 3. CDR3 sequence (DNA): TGTGCCAGCTCAGGGGGGGTGAACACTGAAGCTTTCTTT. This encodes CASSGGVNTEAFF.

This clonotype has more than one count but fewer than ten. The CDR3 DNA reads as TGCGCCAGCAGCTTGTCAGGGACACCCCCCACAGATACGCAGTATTTT. Residues: CASSLSGTPPTDTQYF. The gene calls are TRBV5-1 and TRBJ2-3; the D gene is possibly TRBD1 (6 bases). V lost 1 base and J lost 2, with 14 bases in between. The CDR3 has 16 residues. CDR1 is SGHRS and CDR2 is YFSETQ in the germline V gene.

Ten or more counts support this clonotype. CDR3 residues: CASSLDQGHTNYGYTF. In DNA, the CDR3 is TGCGCCAGCAGCTTGGACCAGGGTCACACTAACTATGGCTACACCTTC. The chain employs TRBV5-1 and TRBJ1-2; D is perhaps TRBD1 (5 bases). Trimming took off 0 bases at V and 0 bases at J, with 12 bases between the two ends. Germline CDR1 and CDR2: SGHRS and YFSETQ. The CDR3 is 16 amino acids.